This is a list of T cell receptor beta chains from one sample in a study of T-cell memory formation after mild COVID-19. TCRdb processed the 5' RACE reads anew with MiXCR; each CDR3 protein has one entry. The sample lists under 550,000 distinct CDR3 sequences; roughly 18% were seen once. The material sequenced was PBMCs or a T cell subset sorted from them (not recorded which). These receptor sequences come from a man aged 18 to 30 who had mild COVID-19 (a few samples of this study predate the infection). Cell type and time point are not known. CDR3s include the opening cysteine and the closing phenylalanine or tryptophan. The D gene is left open where the match is weak. The listing skips clone size in some rows; elsewhere it reads once, few, many or a size class.

v_gene: TRBV25-1
abundance: NA
j_gene: TRBJ1-1
d_gene: NA
CDR3aa: CASSARPDTEAFF
CDR3nt: TGTGCCAGCAGTGCGCGACCTGACACTGAAGCTTTCTTT

v_gene: TRBV2
abundance: NA
j_gene: TRBJ2-5
d_gene: NA
CDR3aa: CASSGGRPSETQYF
CDR3nt: TGTGCCAGCAGTGGTGGCCGGCCGTCAGAGACCCAGTACTTC

v_gene: TRBV30
abundance: NA
j_gene: TRBJ2-1
d_gene: NA
CDR3aa: CAWTYSNEQFF
CDR3nt: TGTGCCTGGACCTACTCAAATGAGCAGTTCTTC

v_gene: TRBV5-1
abundance: once
j_gene: TRBJ2-7
d_gene: TRBD2
CDR3aa: CASSLGLAGGSYEQYF
CDR3nt: TGCGCCAGCAGCCTGGGACTAGCGGGGGGTTCCTACGAGCAGTACTTC

v_gene: TRBV20-1
abundance: NA
j_gene: TRBJ1-6
d_gene: NA
CDR3aa: CTVTNNSPLHF
CDR3nt: TGCACCGTCACGAACAATTCACCCCTCCACTTT

v_gene: TRBV29-1
abundance: NA
j_gene: TRBJ1-5
d_gene: TRBD1
CDR3aa: CSARTGGNQPQHF
CDR3nt: TGCAGCGCCAGAACAGGGGGAAATCAGCCCCAGCATTTT

v_gene: TRBV7-9
abundance: NA
j_gene: TRBJ2-6
d_gene: NA
CDR3aa: CASRLRDSGANVLTF
CDR3nt: TGTGCCAGCAGGCTCAGGGACTCTGGGGCCAACGTCCTGACTTTC

v_gene: TRBV5-1
abundance: NA
j_gene: TRBJ1-1
d_gene: NA
CDR3aa: CASSLGGEGYTEAFF
CDR3nt: TGCGCCAGCAGCCTGGGTGGGGAAGGGTACACTGAAGCTTTCTTT

v_gene: TRBV5-6
abundance: NA
j_gene: TRBJ1-5
d_gene: NA
CDR3aa: CASSLTGMAQPQHF
CDR3nt: TGTGCCAGCAGCTTGACAGGGATGGCCCAGCCCCAGCATTTT

v_gene: TRBV6-2/TRBV6-3
abundance: NA
j_gene: TRBJ2-1
d_gene: TRBD1
CDR3aa: CASSYSIQGADEQFF
CDR3nt: TGTGCCAGCAGTTACTCGATACAGGGGGCCGATGAGCAGTTCTTC

v_gene: TRBV7-8
abundance: many
j_gene: TRBJ2-5
d_gene: NA
CDR3aa: CASSQPGREETQYF
CDR3nt: TGTGCCAGCAGCCAGCCGGGACGGGAAGAGACCCAGTACTTC

v_gene: TRBV7-2
abundance: many
j_gene: TRBJ2-6
d_gene: TRBD1
CDR3aa: CASTRTGGFSGANVLTF
CDR3nt: TGTGCCAGCACCCGGACAGGGGGGTTCTCTGGGGCCAACGTCCTGACTTTC

v_gene: TRBV7-2
abundance: many
j_gene: TRBJ2-5
d_gene: NA
CDR3aa: CASSFGQGGETQYF
CDR3nt: TGTGCCAGCAGCTTCGGGCAGGGGGGGGAGACCCAGTACTTC

v_gene: TRBV28
abundance: NA
j_gene: TRBJ2-6
d_gene: TRBD1
CDR3aa: CASSLFFRQGRSSGANVLTF
CDR3nt: TGTGCCAGCAGTTTATTTTTTCGACAGGGACGTAGCTCTGGGGCCAACGTCCTGACTTTC

v_gene: TRBV4-2
abundance: NA
j_gene: TRBJ2-3
d_gene: NA
CDR3aa: CASSQGGGWDTQYF
CDR3nt: TGTGCCAGCAGCCAAGGTGGGGGATGGGACACGCAGTATTTT

v_gene: TRBV6-5
abundance: NA
j_gene: TRBJ1-3
d_gene: NA
CDR3aa: CASSPVSFSGNTIYF
CDR3nt: TGTGCCAGCAGCCCTGTGTCTTTCTCTGGAAACACCATATATTTT

v_gene: TRBV7-2
abundance: few
j_gene: TRBJ1-5
d_gene: NA
CDR3aa: CASSPRFDSYSNQPQHF
CDR3nt: TGTGCCAGCAGCCCCCGGTTTGACAGTTATAGCAATCAGCCCCAGCATTTT

v_gene: TRBV7-8
abundance: NA
j_gene: TRBJ2-2
d_gene: NA
CDR3aa: CASRGTGIRAGELFF
CDR3nt: TGTGCCAGCAGGGGTACAGGGATCAGGGCCGGGGAGCTGTTTTTT

v_gene: TRBV10-2
abundance: few
j_gene: TRBJ1-1
d_gene: TRBD1
CDR3aa: CASGKTGSRTEAFF
CDR3nt: TGCGCCAGCGGTAAGACAGGGAGTCGCACTGAAGCTTTCTTT

v_gene: TRBV6-5
abundance: NA
j_gene: TRBJ1-2
d_gene: NA
CDR3aa: CASSYRTAYGYTF
CDR3nt: TGTGCCAGCAGTTACCGGACAGCCTATGGCTACACCTTC

v_gene: TRBV4-3
abundance: few
j_gene: TRBJ2-3
d_gene: TRBD2
CDR3aa: CASSQGGSGGNTQYF
CDR3nt: TGCGCCAGCAGCCAAGGAGGTAGCGGGGGAAATACGCAGTATTTT

v_gene: TRBV2
abundance: few
j_gene: TRBJ1-6
d_gene: NA
CDR3aa: CASSAGDSYNSPLHF
CDR3nt: TGTGCCAGCAGTGCGGGGGATTCCTATAATTCACCCCTCCACTTT

v_gene: TRBV7-9
abundance: NA
j_gene: TRBJ2-2
d_gene: TRBD1
CDR3aa: CASSFGQGDTGELFF
CDR3nt: TGTGCCAGCAGCTTTGGACAGGGGGACACCGGGGAGCTGTTTTTT

v_gene: TRBV7-3
abundance: many
j_gene: TRBJ2-2
d_gene: NA
CDR3aa: CASSPFTTANTGELFF
CDR3nt: TGTGCCAGCAGCCCCTTTACGACAGCGAACACCGGGGAGCTGTTTTTT

v_gene: TRBV25-1
abundance: NA
j_gene: TRBJ1-5
d_gene: NA
CDR3aa: CASSEAGKPQHF
CDR3nt: TGTGCCAGCAGTGAGGCTGGGAAGCCCCAGCATTTT

v_gene: TRBV6-5
abundance: many
j_gene: TRBJ2-6
d_gene: TRBD1
CDR3aa: CASSPQGAGANVLTF
CDR3nt: TGTGCCAGCAGCCCACAGGGGGCCGGGGCCAACGTCCTGACTTTC

v_gene: TRBV9
abundance: NA
j_gene: TRBJ2-7
d_gene: NA
CDR3aa: CASSVDGGHYEQYF
CDR3nt: TGTGCCAGCAGCGTAGATGGGGGCCACTACGAGCAGTACTTC

v_gene: TRBV5-1
abundance: NA
j_gene: TRBJ1-1
d_gene: TRBD1
CDR3aa: CASSLGTGNSVNTEAFF
CDR3nt: TGCGCCAGCAGCTTGGGGACAGGGAATTCGGTGAACACTGAAGCTTTCTTT

v_gene: TRBV28
abundance: NA
j_gene: TRBJ1-6
d_gene: NA
CDR3aa: CASSLEGGGHSPLHF
CDR3nt: TGTGCCAGCAGTTTAGAAGGAGGGGGTCATTCACCCCTCCACTTT

v_gene: TRBV12-3/TRBV12-4
abundance: NA
j_gene: TRBJ1-4
d_gene: TRBD1
CDR3aa: CASKPGTGVEKLFF
CDR3nt: TGTGCCAGCAAGCCCGGGACAGGGGTTGAAAAACTGTTTTTT

v_gene: TRBV24-1
abundance: few
j_gene: TRBJ2-2
d_gene: TRBD1
CDR3aa: CATSDSGTGGTGELFF
CDR3nt: TGTGCCACCAGTGACTCCGGGACAGGGGGCACCGGGGAGCTGTTTTTT

v_gene: TRBV24-1
abundance: few
j_gene: TRBJ2-3
d_gene: TRBD2
CDR3aa: CATSESGGASTDTQYF
CDR3nt: TGTGCCACCAGTGAAAGCGGGGGGGCCAGCACAGATACGCAGTATTTT

v_gene: TRBV5-1
abundance: few
j_gene: TRBJ1-1
d_gene: TRBD1
CDR3aa: CASSLQGAWTEAFF
CDR3nt: TGCGCCAGCAGCTTGCAGGGGGCCTGGACTGAAGCTTTCTTT

v_gene: TRBV4-2
abundance: NA
j_gene: TRBJ2-1
d_gene: NA
CDR3aa: CASSQGWQGSSYNEQFF
CDR3nt: TGTGCCAGCAGCCAAGGATGGCAGGGAAGCTCCTACAATGAGCAGTTCTTC

v_gene: TRBV6-2/TRBV6-3
abundance: few
j_gene: TRBJ1-3
d_gene: TRBD1
CDR3aa: CASSRGQVNSGNTIYF
CDR3nt: TGTGCCAGCAGCCGAGGACAGGTGAACTCTGGAAACACCATATATTTT

v_gene: TRBV7-8
abundance: many
j_gene: TRBJ2-7
d_gene: NA
CDR3aa: CASSLNWVSYEQYF
CDR3nt: TGTGCCAGCAGCTTAAATTGGGTGAGCTACGAGCAGTACTTC